Shown below are 27 T cell receptor beta chains from a single sample sequenced in a study of T cell responses to AZD1222 COVID-19 vaccine (dated by TCRdb to about 2021). Library method: the immunoSEQ multiplex PCR assay. This is the immuneACCESS table as TCRdb keeps it, with only in-frame sequences that have V and J called. A part of the clones is gone; compared with another copy, unresolved V genes explain less than half, and the rest is unexplained. The sample records 150,000 or so clones, about 89% of which are singletons. The top ten clonotypes cover 2.9% of the sample. This sample's time point label indicates: baseline before first vaccination. The sample in question was peripheral blood, obtained on day 0 of AZD1222 vaccination. The receptors derive from an adult in good health.

The chain carries TRBV5-5 and TRBJ2-3; 9 nucleotides align to TRBD1. There are 14 residues in the CDR3. Germline lookup yields CDR1 SGHKS and CDR2 YYEKEE (reference sequence). V shed 5 bases, J shed 4 bases, and the junction held 5 bases outside the gene matches. As DNA, the CDR3 is TGTGCCAGCAGGACGACAGGGGGGCCAGATACGCAGTATTTT. Residues: CASRTTGGPDTQYF.

The CDR3, as DNA: TGTGCCAGTCCCTGGGGGGGCATAGCTGAAGCTTTCTTT. Translation: CASPWGGIAEAFF. The rearrangement joins TRBV27 to TRBJ1-1; D perhaps matches TRBD1 (6 bases). This CDR3 has 13 residues. V was clipped by 9 bases and J by 6 bases, with 17 bases between them. Germline V gives CDR1 MNHEY, CDR2 SMNVEV (reference sequence).

V is TRBV7-3 and J is TRBJ1-1; D is unclear. The germline V and J ends were trimmed by 0 bases and 5 bases, with 7 bases remaining between them. Germline CDR1 SGHTA, CDR2 FQGTGA. This CDR3 has 13 residues. CDR3 residues: CASSLTKVTEAFF. The CDR3 region has the DNA TGTGCCAGCAGCTTAACAAAGGTTACTGAAGCTTTCTTT.

V and J are TRBV7-8 and TRBJ2-7; 9 bases agree with TRBD1. The CDR3 contains 14 residues. The V segment lost 5 bases and the J segment 7 bases; nucleotides outside the gene matches: 9. Per the germline V gene, CDR1 is SGHVS and CDR2 is FQNEAQ. Written as DNA, the CDR3 is TGTGCCAGCAGCCCGAGGACAGGGGAAACAGAGCAGTACTTC. This translates into CASSPRTGETEQYF.

The chain joins TRBV6-1 to TRBJ2-7; 9 bases are a match to TRBD2. Losses at the gene ends were 1 base for V and 3 bases for J; bases not matched to a gene: 10. CDR3 size: 17 residues. Looked up from germline, CDR1 is MNHNS and CDR2 is SASEGT. CDR3 DNA: TGTGCCAGCAGTGAAGTTTCAGGTCTAGCGGGGAACTACGAGCAGTACTTC. Translated: CASSEVSGLAGNYEQYF.

The V and J genes are TRBV5-1 and TRBJ2-6, with D possibly matching TRBD1 (6 bases). V gave up 1 base and J gave up 0 bases, with 14 bases separating them. The CDR3 runs 18 residues. CDR1 and CDR2 (germline): SGHRS, YFSETQ. The CDR3 here is CASSLYTGLISGANVLTF. The CDR3 DNA reads TGCGCCAGCAGCTTGTATACAGGGCTAATCTCTGGGGCCAACGTCCTGACTTTC.

This clone was seen only a few times. The chain links TRBV2 to TRBJ2-7, with a possible D match to TRBD1 (6 bases). With 7 bases removed from V and 2 bases from J, the gap between germline ends came to 12 bases. The germline V gene has CDR1 SNHLY and CDR2 FYNNEI. The CDR3 totals 13 residues. The CDR3 sequence: CASKRDNPYEQYF. The DNA for the CDR3 is TGTGCCAGCAAGAGGGACAACCCCTACGAGCAGTACTTC. The entire variable domain, with the rest obtained from reference TRBV2 and TRBJ2-7, is as follows: EPEVTQTPSHQVTQMGQEVILRCVPISNHLYFYWYRQILGQKVEFLVSFYNNEISEKSEIFDDQFSVERPDGSNFTLKIRSTKLEDSAMYFCASKRDNPYEQYFGPGTRLTVT.

The V gene is TRBV7-8, the J gene TRBJ2-5; 8 bases are shared with TRBD1. This CDR3 has 15 residues. CDR1 and CDR2 from the germline V gene are SGHVS and FQNEAQ. V shed 2 bases, J shed 4 bases, and the junction held 6 bases outside the gene matches. The CDR3, as DNA: TGTGCCAGCAGCTTAAGATGGCAGGGGGCAGAGACCCAGTACTTC. Its protein is CASSLRWQGAETQYF.

The chain couples TRBV6-2 or TRBV6-3 to TRBJ2-5; unclear D gene. V gave up 2 bases and J gave up 7 bases, with 8 bases separating them. The CDR3 totals 12 residues. Germline CDR1 reads MNHEY; CDR2 reads SVGEGT. CDR3 residues: CASSYPTWTQYF. Written as DNA, the CDR3 is TGTGCCAGCAGTTACCCCACTTGGACCCAGTACTTC.

This clone is a singleton in its sample. The rearrangement uses TRBV5-6 and TRBJ1-2; possible D gene TRBD1, 6 bases. The V gene's germline CDR1 is SGHDT and CDR2 YYEEEE. Trimming cost V 0 bases and J 8 bases, with 14 bases left between them. The CDR3 is 14 amino acids. As DNA, the CDR3 is TGTGCCAGCAGCTTGGTTAATGGCAGGGGCGGCTACACCTTC. It translates to CASSLVNGRGGYTF.

V usage is TRBV5-1 and J usage is TRBJ2-5, with TRBD1 matching over 8 bases. J lost 3 bases, V lost 3 bases, and 7 bases had no gene match. The CDR3 length is 15 residues. Germline CDR1 is SGHRS and CDR2 is YFSETQ. The chain's CDR3 is CASSYGQGGEETQYF. CDR3 bases: TGCGCCAGCAGCTATGGACAGGGCGGGGAAGAGACCCAGTACTTC.

This clone showed up just once. The chain couples TRBV6-2 or TRBV6-3 to TRBJ2-7; 8 bases are a match to TRBD2. V shed 4 bases and J 2 bases; nucleotides not matched to a gene: 7. Per germline, CDR1 MNHEY and CDR2 SVGEGT. The CDR3 consists of 15 residues. This chain's CDR3 is CASSSSGGGTYEQYF. CDR3 in DNA: TGTGCCAGCAGTTCCTCGGGAGGGGGAACCTACGAGCAGTACTTC.

With respect to this clone: Other nucleotide sequences in the sample specify the same CDR3. The chain uses TRBV7-6 and TRBJ2-7; 9 nucleotides line up with TRBD2. Germline loops: CDR1 SGHVS, CDR2 FNYEAQ. This CDR3 spans 15 amino acids. Trimming at V came to 0 bases and at J to 5 bases, leaving 5 bases not matched to a gene. CDR3 sequence: CASSLALAGRNEQYF. The CDR3 DNA reads as TGTGCCAGCAGCTTAGCCCTAGCGGGGCGTAACGAGCAGTACTTC.

The rearrangement joins TRBV6-5 to TRBJ1-3, with TRBD1 matching over 7 bases. V trimming: 6 bases; J trimming: 4 bases; junction bases outside the gene matches: 6. Per germline, CDR1 MNHEY and CDR2 SVGAGI. The CDR3 covers 14 residues. This chain's CDR3 is CASRSTGVGNTIYF. The CDR3 DNA is TGTGCCAGCAGGTCAACAGGGGTAGGAAACACCATATATTTT.

The chain uses TRBV25-1 and TRBJ2-5; TRBD1 aligns across 12 bases. In germline, CDR1 is MGHDK, CDR2 SYGVNS. Trimming took 1 base from V and 5 from J; bases not matched to a gene: 5. The CDR3 consists of 16 residues. Written as DNA, the CDR3 is TGTGCCAGCAGTGAATGGGGACAGGGGGCTGCGGAGACCCAGTACTTC. Its translation is CASSEWGQGAAETQYF.

V gene TRBV4-3 combines with J gene TRBJ2-1, with a possible D match to TRBD2 (6 bases). Between the trimmed V and J ends, which lost 2 bases and 0 bases, there was a span of 20 bases. Germline CDR1 reads LGHNA; CDR2 reads YSLEER. There are 19 residues in the CDR3. This chain's CDR3 is CASSQLLRRDSSSYNEQFF. As DNA, the CDR3 is TGCGCCAGCAGCCAACTCCTTCGCCGGGACTCGAGCTCCTACAATGAGCAGTTCTTC.

The CDR3 loop is CASSQGSGTSGRTDTQYF. CDR3 DNA sequence: TGCGCCAGCAGCCAAGGAAGTGGGACTAGCGGGAGGACAGATACGCAGTATTTT. The J gene is TRBJ2-3, the V gene TRBV4-1; 15 bases align to TRBD2. CDR1 is MGHRA, CDR2 YSYEKL, per germline. The CDR3 loop spans 18 amino acids. Trimming at V came to 1 base and at J to 3 bases, leaving 5 bases not matched to a gene.

The chain combines TRBV18 with TRBJ2-6; D is undetermined. CDR1 is KGHSH and CDR2 is LQKENI in the germline V gene. The CDR3 runs 15 residues. The V and J ends lost 3 bases and 1 base respectively, with 7 bases between them. CDR3 nucleotides: TGTGCCAGCTCACCCCGCGATTCTGGGGCCAACGTCCTGACTTTC. This codes for CASSPRDSGANVLTF.

The chain is built from TRBV24-1 and TRBJ1-6; D is possibly TRBD1 (5 bases). CDR1 KGHDR and CDR2 SFDVKD come from the germline V gene. V lost 1 base and J 7 bases, leaving 13 bases between the germline ends. The CDR3 runs to 16 residues. CDR3 residues: CATSDFPGRANSPLHF. The CDR3 coding sequence is TGTGCCACCAGTGATTTCCCGGGACGGGCGAATTCACCCCTCCACTTT.

This clone was counted once. The rearrangement links TRBV18 to TRBJ2-7, with 8 bases aligning to TRBD2. The CDR3 extends over 16 amino acids. Germline V gene lookup returns CDR1 KGHSH and CDR2 LQKENI. The V gene end was trimmed by 3 bases and the J gene end by 2 bases; junction bases not matched to a gene: 9. The DNA of the CDR3 is TGTGCCAGCTCACCTAGACTAGCGTCGGTGACCTACGAGCAGTACTTC. Translating it yields CASSPRLASVTYEQYF.

The chain has TRBV5-4 and TRBJ2-3, with 8 positions matching TRBD2. The CDR3 has 15 amino acids. The J segment lost 6 bases and the V segment lost 0 bases, leaving 6 bases of the junction unmatched. Germline V gene lookup returns CDR1 SGHNT and CDR2 YYREEE (reference sequence). The CDR3 loop reads CASSLVGTRGDTQYF. DNA of the CDR3: TGTGCCAGCAGCTTGGTCGGGACTAGAGGGGATACGCAGTATTTT.

The rearrangement joins TRBV16 to TRBJ2-1; TRBD2 matches 7 bases. V shed 4 bases and J 9 bases; nucleotides not matched to a gene: 18. This CDR3 spans 17 amino acids. Germline V lookup: CDR1 KGHSY, CDR2 FQNENV. For the CDR3, the DNA is TGTGCCAGCAGCCTCTCCTTCGTCCATAGCGGGTTCAGTGAGCAGTTCTTC. Translating it yields CASSLSFVHSGFSEQFF. The variable domain in full, with the rest retrieved from reference TRBV16 and TRBJ2-1, is GEEVAQTPKHLVRGEGQKAKLYCAPIKGHSYVFWYQQVLKNEFKFLISFQNENVFDETGMPKERFSAKCLPNSPCSLEIQATKLEDSAVYFCASSLSFVHSGFSEQFFGPGTRLTVL.

The chain couples TRBV15 to TRBJ2-2, with D tentatively TRBD2 (6 bases). This CDR3 is built from 16 residues. V shed 1 base and J shed 5 bases, with 14 bases lying between them. Per the germline V gene, CDR1 is LNHNV and CDR2 is YYDKDF (reference sequence). Written as DNA, the CDR3 is TGTGCCACCAGCAGAGGGGCTAGCGCCGAGACCGGGGAGCTGTTTTTT. It specifies CATSRGASAETGELFF.

The chain joins TRBV7-2 to TRBJ1-6; unclear D gene. Germline CDR1 is SGHTA and CDR2 is FQGNSA. This CDR3 comprises 13 residues. Trimming left V 5 bases short and J 7 bases short, with 9 bases between. CDR3 nucleotide sequence: TGTGCCAGCAGCCGAGAGAGGAATTCACCCCTCCACTTT. This codes for CASSRERNSPLHF.

The V and J genes are TRBV19 and TRBJ2-7, with 8 bases lining up with TRBD2. Germline CDR1 and CDR2: LNHDA and SQIVND (reference sequence). The V and J ends lost 6 bases and 3 bases, in that order; junction bases with no gene match: 10. The CDR3 contains 15 residues. CDR3 sequence reads: CASRGSAGVGYEQYF. The CDR3 bases are TGTGCCAGTAGGGGGTCAGCGGGAGTAGGCTACGAGCAGTACTTC.

The table lists this clone with a count of one. CDR3 amino acids: CASSELLAASNEQFF. CDR3 DNA sequence: TGTGCCAGCAGTGAACTCCTAGCGGCCTCGAATGAGCAGTTCTTC. The chain has TRBV6-4 and TRBJ2-1; 7 positions match TRBD2. This CDR3 region has 15 residues. With 3 bases clipped from V and 7 bases from J, the junction kept 9 bases outside the gene matches. CDR1 MRHNA and CDR2 SNTAGT come from the germline V gene.

This rearrangement joins TRBV6-6 to TRBJ1-2; tentatively, D is TRBD1 (5 bases). Trimming removed 2 bases at V and 0 bases at J, with 10 bases between. Germline CDR1 and CDR2: MNHNY and SVGAGI (reference sequence). The CDR3 is 15 amino acids. CDR3 sequence reads: CASSYHDRANYGYTF. CDR3 bases: TGTGCCAGCAGTTACCACGACAGAGCTAACTATGGCTACACCTTC.